The clone carrying this T cell receptor beta chain came up a few times. The record originates from a study of blood T cell repertoires in COVID-19. The V gene's germline CDR1 is SGHRS and CDR2 YFSETQ. The CDR3 extends over 16 amino acids. The germline V and J ends were trimmed by 0 bases and 0 bases, with 11 bases remaining between them. The repertoire was sequenced with immunoSEQ multiplex PCR; TCRdb's copy has only in-frame clones and lacks some. The table records about 150,000 clones, around four fifths of them present only once. Sequencing was done on a sample of peripheral blood. The rearrangement links TRBV5-1 to TRBJ2-3; D is possibly TRBD2 (6 bases). The receptor comes from a woman in her 70s who had recovered from COVID-19. CDR3 DNA: TGCGCCAGCAGCTTGGCCTTAGCGGAAAGCACAGATACGCAGTATTTT. This translates into CASSLALAESTDTQYF.